This T cell receptor (beta chain) is from a study of T cell responses to AZD1222 COVID-19 vaccine. At the level of the study: The study pooled second doses at about 4 or about 12 weeks.

CDR1 and CDR2 (germline): SEHNR, FQNEAQ (reference sequence). The CDR3 sequence is 17 residues long. The V segment lost 7 bases and the J segment 2 bases; nucleotides outside the gene matches: 12. This table comes from immunoSEQ multiplex PCR, and its TCRdb copy is limited to in-frame clones, with some not included. The sample shows about 140,000 clones, approximately 90% of them seen only once. This chain uses TRBV7-9 with TRBJ2-3; 10 bases fit TRBD2. This material consisted of peripheral blood, taken on day 0 of AZD1222 vaccination. The origin of this receptor is an adult in good health. The DNA of the CDR3 is TGTGCCAGCACCTTTGGGGGGCTAGCGGGGGTCACAGATACGCAGTATTTT. Translation gives CASTFGGLAGVTDTQYF.